This T cell receptor (beta chain) came from a study of blood T cell repertoires in COVID-19. Study-wide context: PBMCs, B-cell-depleted T cells, or T cells were the source of the cDNA or gDNA that made up the material.

This clone was seen only once. Under the authors' procedure: Amplification of reference gene primers was used by the study to estimate nucleated cell counts. Sequencing used immunoSEQ multiplex PCR; TCRdb keeps in-frame clones, though not all of them. V and J calls and clone size follow that table, whereas D and trimming were derived from the DNA. The table includes just under 60,000 clones, almost 90% detected once. Per germline, CDR1 ENHRY and CDR2 SYGVKD. J was trimmed by 3 bases and V by 8 bases; bases with no gene match: 8. CDR3 length: 14 amino acids. V is TRBV10-3 and J is TRBJ2-7; 9 bases align to TRBD1. The receptor comes from a man aged 55 to 69 with acute or convalescent COVID-19. Sequencing input: peripheral blood. This CDR3 is CAISSQDRGYEQYF. DNA for the CDR3: TGTGCCATCTCTTCTCAGGACAGGGGCTACGAGCAGTACTTC.